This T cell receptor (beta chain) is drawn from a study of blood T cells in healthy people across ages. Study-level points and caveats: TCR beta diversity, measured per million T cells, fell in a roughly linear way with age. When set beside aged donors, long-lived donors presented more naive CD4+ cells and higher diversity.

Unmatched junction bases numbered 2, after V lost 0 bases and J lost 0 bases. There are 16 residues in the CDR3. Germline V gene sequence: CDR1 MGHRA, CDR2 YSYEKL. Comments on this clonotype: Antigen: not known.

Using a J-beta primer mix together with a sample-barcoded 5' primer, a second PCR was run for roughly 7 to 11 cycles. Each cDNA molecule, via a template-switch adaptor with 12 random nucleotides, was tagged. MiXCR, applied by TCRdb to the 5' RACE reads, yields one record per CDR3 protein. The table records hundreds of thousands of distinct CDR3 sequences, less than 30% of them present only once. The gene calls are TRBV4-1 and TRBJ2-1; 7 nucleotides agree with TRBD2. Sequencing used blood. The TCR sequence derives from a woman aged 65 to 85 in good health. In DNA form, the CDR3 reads TGCGCCAGCAGCCAAGAACGGACTAGCTCCTACAATGAGCAGTTCTTC. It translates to CASSQERTSSYNEQFF.